Each of the 3 T cell receptor beta chains below was sequenced from the same sample in a study of T cell responses to AZD1222 COVID-19 vaccine. The protocol was immunoSEQ multiplex PCR, while the TCRdb copy is restricted to in-frame clones and leaves out a portion. The data hold over 100,000 clones, with roughly 92% observed a single time. Here the sequenced sample was peripheral blood, taken on day 0 of AZD1222 vaccination. Receptors originate from an adult in good health.

This clone showed up just once. The chain links TRBV27 to TRBJ2-3; D not certain. The CDR3 spans 14 residues. V was trimmed by 3 bases and J by 0 bases, leaving 7 bases between them. CDR1 MNHEY and CDR2 SMNVEV come from the germline V gene (reference sequence). CDR3: CASSLKQSTDTQYF. In nucleotides, the CDR3 is TGTGCCAGCAGTTTGAAGCAGAGCACAGATACGCAGTATTTT.

The rearrangement uses TRBV30 and TRBJ1-4; D is ambiguous. Trimming took 5 bases from V and 0 from J, leaving 13 bases between them. Looked up from germline, CDR1 is GTSNPN and CDR2 is SVGIG (reference sequence). There are 15 residues in the CDR3. The CDR3: CAWAPNVATNEKLFF. The CDR3 DNA is TGTGCCTGGGCCCCCAATGTTGCAACTAATGAAAAACTGTTTTTT. The whole variable domain, remainder taken from reference TRBV30 and TRBJ1-4, is SQTIHQWPATLVQPVGSPLSLECTVEGTSNPNLYWYRQAAGRGLQLLFYSVGIGQISSEVPQNLSASRPQDRQFILSSKKLLLSDSGFYLCAWAPNVATNEKLFFGSGTQLSVL.

The gene calls are TRBV6-2 or TRBV6-3 and TRBJ2-3; D unresolved. Per germline, CDR1 MNHEY and CDR2 SVGEGT. Trimming left V 6 bases short and J 4 bases short, with 8 bases between. The CDR3 runs to 12 residues. CDR3: CASSLQSDTQYF. In DNA form, the CDR3 reads TGTGCCAGCAGCCTCCAATCAGATACGCAGTATTTT.